The entry below gives a single T cell receptor (beta chain) sequence along with its context. This record belongs to a study of blood T cell repertoires in COVID-19. The germline gives CDR1 SGHVS, CDR2 FQNEAQ. This CDR3 spans 15 amino acids. Deletions cut 0 bases from V and 7 bases from J, with 15 bases between. Authors' data handling: It was from reference gene primer amplification that nucleated cell counts were estimated. Measured with immunoSEQ multiplex PCR; TCRdb has only the in-frame clones, and not every one. D and trimming were read from the DNA, whereas the V and J calls and clone size are those reported in that table. Of a few hundred thousand clones listed, 85% are singletons.

The sequencing sample was made of peripheral blood. The chain couples TRBV7-8 to TRBJ1-1, with TRBD1 as a possible D gene (6 bases). This receptor was identified in a human donor in a cohort sampled during active COVID-19. The CDR3 here is CASSLAQQGKGEAFF. In DNA, the CDR3 is TGTGCCAGCAGCTTAGCGCAACAGGGTAAGGGTGAAGCTTTCTTT. The variable domain in full, with the rest retrieved from reference TRBV7-8 and TRBJ1-1, is GAGVSQSPRYKVAKRGQDVALRCDPISGHVSLFWYQQALGQGPEFLTYFQNEAQLDKSGLPSDRFFAERPEGSVSTLKIQRTQQEDSAVYLCASSLAQQGKGEAFFGQGTRLTVV.